These 32 T cell receptor beta chains originate from one sample sequenced in a study of identical twins (TCRdb year 2016). Preparation of the library involved 5' RACE. TCRdb lists the instrument as Illumina HiSeq 2000. TCRdb redid the processing of the public reads, applying fastp at Q25 and MiXCR, and retained in-frame beta chains. Identical CDR3 protein sequences are pooled into one entry, listed with their most common genes and DNA. The sample table lists under 900,000 distinct CDR3 sequences, approximately 13% of them with a count of one. The leading ten clones occupy around 1.5% of the sample. This sample also belongs to another study, concerning yellow fever vaccine responses in identical twins.

Material: PBMCs. All receptors come from a woman aged 18-29 years in good health.

This clonotype has only a few counts. V gene TRBV12-3 or TRBV12-4 combines with J gene TRBJ2-6; D uncertain. This CDR3 contains 13 residues. The CDR3 region has the DNA TGTGCTTTAGGAGACTCTGGGGCCAACGTCCTGACTTTC. It yields the protein CALGDSGANVLTF.

The chain uses TRBV5-1 and TRBJ2-1, with 10 bases fitting TRBD2. Germline loops: CDR1 SGHRS, CDR2 YFSETQ. The junction had 6 bases not matched to a gene; V was cut back by 0 bases and J by 9 bases. The CDR3 length is 15 residues. The CDR3 bases are TGCGCCAGCAGCTTGGAGCTAGCGGGAGTGGGTGAGCAGTTCTTC. Translation gives CASSLELAGVGEQFF.

This clonotype appeared a few times. The chain is built from TRBV29-1 and TRBJ2-5; D could derive from TRBD1 or TRBD2 (5 bases each). V lost 6 bases and J 4 bases, leaving 15 bases between the germline ends. CDR3 length: 13 amino acids. The germline V gene has CDR1 SQVTM and CDR2 ANQGSEA. The CDR3 region is CSVGWGMGETQYF. The CDR3 DNA follows: TGCAGCGTGGGGTGGGGGATGGGAGAGACCCAGTACTTC. The full variable domain, with the rest looked up from reference TRBV29-1 and TRBJ2-5, is SAVISQKPSRDICQRGTSLTIQCQVDSQVTMMFWYRQQPGQSLTLIATANQGSEATYESGFVIDKFPISRPNLTFSTLTVSNMSPEDSSIYLCSVGWGMGETQYFGPGTRLLVL.

The chain joins TRBV28 to TRBJ2-7; D possibly corresponds to TRBD2 (6 bases). Between the trimmed V and J ends, which lost 8 bases and 3 bases, there was a span of 17 bases. CDR1 MDHEN and CDR2 SYDVKM come from the germline V gene. The CDR3 runs to 14 residues. In DNA form, the CDR3 reads TGTGCCAGCGGAGGGTTCGGGTCAGACTACGAGCAGTACTTC. Translation: CASGGFGSDYEQYF.

This chain connects TRBV5-1 to TRBJ2-5; D unclear. This CDR3 is 17 amino acids long. The V gene lost 2 bases and the J gene lost 1 base, with 18 bases spanning the gap. Germline loops: CDR1 SGHRS, CDR2 YFSETQ. In DNA form, the CDR3 reads TGCGCCAGCAGCTTTATCTTCGCTCCCGCTTTCCAAGAGACCCAGTACTTC. As protein: CASSFIFAPAFQETQYF.

With respect to this clonotype: This may stem from a read error, because a much larger clone lies one nucleotide away. The J gene is TRBJ2-5, the V gene TRBV5-1; D unclear. The CDR3 extends over 13 amino acids. The ends were cut back, 7 bases at V and 0 bases at J, with 10 bases in the middle. Germline V lookup: CDR1 SGHRS, CDR2 YFSETQ. CDR3 amino acids: CASRPTNQETQYF. CDR3 DNA sequence: TGCGCCAGCCGCCCGACGAACCAAGAGACCCAGTACTTC.

The chain combines TRBV12-5 with TRBJ2-2; a weak D match, TRBD1 (5 bases). Germline V gene data show CDR1 as LGHNT and CDR2 as FRNRAP. V lost 0 bases to trimming and J lost 6 bases, with 11 bases between them. This CDR3 is built from 15 residues. CDR3 DNA: TGTGCTAGTGGTTTGGTCAGGGCTGGGGCCGGGGAGCTGTTTTTT. As protein: CASGLVRAGAGELFF.

The chain has TRBV2 and TRBJ1-1, with a weak D call TRBD1 (5 bases). With 7 bases removed from V and 0 bases from J, the gap between germline ends came to 15 bases. The CDR3 runs 15 residues. CDR1 SNHLY and CDR2 FYNNEI come from the germline V gene. CDR3 in amino acids: CASNGQGPMNTEAFF. For the CDR3, the DNA is TGTGCCAGCAATGGGCAGGGTCCCATGAACACTGAAGCTTTCTTT.

This clonotype was counted at least ten times. J is TRBJ2-7 and V is TRBV3-1; possible D gene TRBD1, 6 bases. The length of the CDR3 is 15 residues. Germline CDR1 reads LGHDT; CDR2 reads YNNKEL (reference sequence). Trimming removed 1 base at V and 3 bases at J, with 13 bases between. CDR3 DNA sequence: TGTGCCAGCAGCCAAGGGGATACAGGGAGCTACGAGCAGTACGTC. This encodes CASSQGDTGSYEQYV.

This clonotype has just a few counts. The rearrangement uses TRBV27 and TRBJ2-2; D is undetermined. The CDR3 extends over 12 amino acids. V gave up 6 bases and J gave up 5 bases, with 7 bases separating them. Germline assignment: CDR1 MNHEY and CDR2 SMNVEV (reference sequence). Written as DNA, the CDR3 is TGTGCCAGCAGGCAACGGACCGGGGAGCTGTTTTTT. This translates into CASRQRTGELFF.

The chain has TRBV2 and TRBJ2-3, with TRBD1 identical over 9 bases. The CDR3 is 17 amino acids. The germline gives CDR1 SNHLY, CDR2 FYNNEI. The junction had 17 bases not matched to a gene; V was cut back by 8 bases and J by 5 bases. The CDR3 sequence is CASADSTGTGQLDTQYF. The CDR3 DNA follows: TGTGCCAGCGCCGATAGTACCGGGACAGGGCAACTAGATACGCAGTATTTT.

This clonotype was seen only once. The V and J genes are TRBV2 and TRBJ2-3; a possible D gene is TRBD2 (6 bases). Trimming cost V 6 bases and J 2 bases, with 15 bases left between them. The germline V gene has CDR1 SNHLY and CDR2 FYNNEI. The CDR3 loop spans 15 amino acids. The CDR3 here is CASRTGTRPTDTQYF. DNA of the CDR3: TGTGCCAGCAGAACCGGGACTCGACCCACAGATACGCAGTATTTT.

Only a few counts were recorded for this clonotype. Sequence at one end of the junction differs from germline and may be a read error. The chain links TRBV20-1 to TRBJ1-3, with D possibly TRBD1 on 6 matching bases. CDR1 is DFQATT and CDR2 is SNEGSKA in the germline V gene (reference sequence). The CDR3 runs 15 residues. The chain's CDR3 is CCAKEGQNPRNTIYF. DNA of the CDR3: TGCTGTGCTAAGGAAGGACAGAACCCCCGAAACACCATATATTTT.

This clonotype came up a few times. The gene calls are TRBV12-3 or TRBV12-4 and TRBJ1-2; D may be TRBD1 (5 bases). The CDR3 has 15 amino acids. The V gene lost 5 bases and the J gene lost 6 bases, with 19 bases spanning the gap. The CDR3 DNA sequence: TGTGCCAGCAGTGGTCCAGGGCTTTTTGGTAATGGCTACACCTTC. This gives the protein CASSGPGLFGNGYTF.

This sequence joins TRBV27 and TRBJ2-7, with D perhaps TRBD2 (5 bases). V was pared by 5 bases and J by 1 base, with 12 bases between. The CDR3 is 14 amino acids. Germline values: CDR1 MNHEY, CDR2 SMNVEV (reference sequence). The CDR3 loop reads CASSPYGESYEQYF. CDR3 nucleotide sequence: TGTGCCAGCAGTCCCTATGGGGAGTCCTACGAGCAGTACTTC.

This chain connects TRBV29-1 to TRBJ2-5; D uncertain. Germline CDR1 and CDR2: SQVTM and ANQGSEA. The CDR3 consists of 10 residues. V lost 5 bases, J lost 5 bases, and 6 bases lay in between. DNA for the CDR3: TGCAGCGTTCTCCGGGAGACCCAGTACTTC. Protein product: CSVLRETQYF.

This rearrangement joins TRBV28 to TRBJ2-4; no definite D call. Germline V lookup: CDR1 MDHEN, CDR2 SYDVKM. The CDR3 has 15 amino acids. V lost 5 bases and J lost 0, with 11 bases in between. CDR3 loop: CASSPHRLAKNIQYF. The CDR3, as DNA: TGTGCCAGCAGTCCCCACCGATTAGCCAAAAACATTCAGTACTTC.

This clonotype was counted only a few times. The chain recombines TRBV20-1 with TRBJ1-2; 7 nucleotides line up with TRBD1. The CDR3 totals 15 residues. With 7 bases clipped from V and 3 bases from J, the junction kept 14 bases outside the gene matches. Germline V gives CDR1 DFQATT, CDR2 SNEGSKA (reference sequence). The CDR3 sequence is CSGDTTGRRDYGYTF. The CDR3 coding sequence is TGCAGTGGCGATACGACAGGGAGACGGGACTATGGCTACACCTTC.

This clonotype was observed a handful of times. The chain links TRBV7-9 to TRBJ2-1, with 7 bases matching TRBD1. This CDR3 is built from 13 residues. J gave up 5 bases and V 8 bases, and 6 bases lay outside the gene matches. Per germline, CDR1 SEHNR and CDR2 FQNEAQ (reference sequence). CDR3 protein: CASLTGIDNEQFF. CDR3 nucleotide sequence: TGTGCCAGCCTGACAGGGATCGACAATGAGCAGTTCTTC. The entire variable domain, with the rest obtained from reference TRBV7-9 and TRBJ2-1, is as follows: DTGVSQNPRHKITKRGQNVTFRCDPISEHNRLYWYRQTLGQGPEFLTYFQNEAQLEKSRLLSDRFSAERPKGSFSTLEIQRTEQGDSAMYLCASLTGIDNEQFFGPGTRLTVL.

This clonotype was seen only a few times. CDR3 sequence: CASRRGTTALGTQYF. DNA for the CDR3: TGTGCCAGCAGAAGAGGGACCACAGCTCTCGGTACGCAGTATTTT. This chain uses TRBV27 with TRBJ2-3, with D tentatively TRBD1 or TRBD2 (5 bases each). The CDR3 covers 15 residues. Trimming cost V 6 bases and J 8 bases, with 21 bases left between them. Germline-derived CDR1 and CDR2 are MNHEY and SMNVEV (reference sequence).

This clonotype was detected a few times. V gene TRBV4-2 combines with J gene TRBJ1-4; D uncertain. CDR1 is LGHNA and CDR2 is YNFKEQ in the germline V gene. There are 15 residues in the CDR3. V was cut by 0 bases and J by 8 bases, with 13 bases left in between. The CDR3, as DNA: TGTGCCAGCAGCCAAGACGGAGGTAGTCTGGAAAAACTGTTTTTT. This codes for CASSQDGGSLEKLFF.

The CDR3 nucleotides are TGTGCCAGCAGTTCGGGACATGACTATGGCTACACCTTC. It yields the protein CASSSGHDYGYTF. This chain joins TRBV27 and TRBJ1-2; D is perhaps TRBD1 (6 bases). This CDR3 has 13 residues. Germline values: CDR1 MNHEY, CDR2 SMNVEV (reference sequence). V was shortened by 4 bases and J by 3 bases, with 9 bases between the two germline ends.

The CDR3 region is CASSVYQGASTDTQYF. DNA of the CDR3: TGTGCCAGCAGCGTATATCAGGGGGCTAGCACAGATACGCAGTATTTT. The V gene is TRBV6-1, the J gene TRBJ2-3; TRBD1 agrees at 8 bases. The CDR3 is made up of 16 amino acids. Trimming cost V 6 bases and J 0 bases; bases outside gene matches: 8. Germline V CDR1 and CDR2: MNHNS, SASEGT.

This clonotype was seen more than once but under ten times. This chain links TRBV5-1 with TRBJ2-3; 12 positions match TRBD2. Per germline, CDR1 SGHRS and CDR2 YFSETQ. The CDR3 is 17 residues long. With V trimmed by 3 bases and J by 4 bases, 9 bases remained unmatched. The CDR3 sequence: CASSWIKTSGGSDTQYF. The CDR3 DNA reads TGCGCCAGCAGCTGGATAAAGACTAGCGGGGGTTCAGATACGCAGTATTTT.

This rearrangement joins TRBV12-3 or TRBV12-4 to TRBJ2-1; 16 bases match TRBD2. Unmatched junction bases numbered 10, after V lost 5 bases and J lost 0 bases. The length of the CDR3 is 20 residues. The CDR3 DNA is TGTGCCAGCAGTCCCACAGGGACTAGCGGGAGGGGACCCTCCTACAATGAGCAGTTCTTC. Residues: CASSPTGTSGRGPSYNEQFF.

This clonotype was counted between two and nine times. J is TRBJ2-3 and V is TRBV11-1; 8 positions agree with TRBD2. Germline CDR1 SGHAT, CDR2 FQDESV (reference sequence). CDR3 length equals 20 residues. The J segment lost 7 bases and the V segment lost 0 bases, leaving 21 bases of the junction unmatched. Written as DNA, the CDR3 is TGTGCCAGCAGCTTAGCGAAACTAGCGGACCCAAATCAGGGCCGCTATACGCAGTATTTT. Its translation is CASSLAKLADPNQGRYTQYF.

This clonotype was recorded a few times. The chain carries TRBV7-6 and TRBJ1-5, with no clear D. Between the trimmed V and J ends, which lost 3 bases and 5 bases, there was a span of 8 bases. The germline V gene has CDR1 SGHVS and CDR2 FNYEAQ. CDR3 size: 13 residues. The CDR3 nucleotides are TGTGCCAGCAGCTTTCAGGTAGATCAGCCCCAGCATTTT. This sequence encodes CASSFQVDQPQHF.

A few counts support this clonotype. The CDR3 coding sequence is TGCAGTGCTAGTGGTAGCGGGATTTACAATGAGCAGTTCTTC. Its protein is CSASGSGIYNEQFF. This rearrangement joins TRBV20-1 to TRBJ2-1; TRBD2 aligns across 8 bases. The CDR3 spans 14 residues. CDR1 DFQATT and CDR2 SNEGSKA come from the germline V gene (reference sequence). J lost 4 bases, V lost 3 bases, and 5 bases had no gene match.

This clonotype was observed many times. The chain carries TRBV12-3 or TRBV12-4 and TRBJ2-1; 10 bases agree with TRBD2. There are 17 residues in the CDR3. V shed 3 bases and J 5 bases; nucleotides not matched to a gene: 10. The CDR3 DNA reads TGTGCCAGCAGTTTTGGGCTAGCGGGAGCACTACACAATGAGCAGTTCTTC. As protein: CASSFGLAGALHNEQFF.

The gene calls are TRBV9 and TRBJ1-6; D possibly corresponds to TRBD1 (6 bases). CDR3 size: 14 residues. CDR1 and CDR2 from the germline V gene are SGDLS and YYNGEE. V was cut by 7 bases and J by 5 bases, with 13 bases left in between. The CDR3 loop reads CASSPGANNSPLHF. The CDR3 bases are TGTGCCAGCTCACCGGGGGCTAATAATTCACCCCTCCACTTT.

The V and J genes are TRBV12-3 or TRBV12-4 and TRBJ2-7, with 7 bases lining up with TRBD1. This CDR3 comprises 15 residues. J was trimmed by 3 bases and V by 5 bases; bases with no gene match: 10. The CDR3 spells CASSPSGQHNYEQYF. In DNA, the CDR3 is TGTGCCAGCAGTCCTTCGGGACAGCATAACTACGAGCAGTACTTC.

This chain links TRBV12-3 or TRBV12-4 with TRBJ2-7; D may be TRBD2 (6 bases). Trimming removed 7 bases at V and 5 bases at J, with 12 bases between. The CDR3 is 12 amino acids. CDR3 amino acids: CASKAGLDEQYF. CDR3 nucleotides: TGTGCCAGCAAAGCGGGTCTTGACGAGCAGTACTTC.